What follows is one TCR beta chain and its context. This clonotype was seen ten or more times. Its antigen is unknown. No base quality values were provided; no much bigger clone lies one nucleotide off. This entry comes from a study of identical twins (dated by TCRdb to 2016 to 2017). As for the study more broadly: TCR alpha and beta repertoires from monozygotic twins, unrelated adults of various ages and cord blood were deep-sequenced to test whether fetal clonotypes persist. To rule out contamination, replicate twin experiments were performed at different times with different library preparation protocols.

General study outcomes and caveats: The excess sharing between twins in beta out-of-frame sequences was weaker because fewer shared sequences reduced the signal-to-noise ratio. Fewer insertions were carried by abundant cord blood beta clonotypes, a similar but weaker trend appeared in young adult naive repertoires, and no such trend appeared in memory repertoires. Invariant T cells such as MAIT and iNKT could partly confound zero-insertion analyses, although diverse VJ usage argued against such confounding for most clonotypes. Out-of-frame TCR alpha sharing in monozygotic twins was systematically underestimated by recombination models, whereas sharing between unrelated individuals was in agreement with the recombination models. Compared with coincidental sharing between unrelated individuals, out-of-frame TCR alpha sequences shared between twins had an excess of sequences with low generation probability. Because the same donors could not be followed over many years, the conclusions relied on cross-sectional statistical analysis.

The library was obtained by 5' RACE. The listed sequencing device is Illumina HiSeq 2000. A universal primer binding site was added through template switching, and the final cDNA carried a unique molecular identifier so that TCR cDNA molecules could be counted accurately. Specific primers in the conserved constant-segment region were used to synthesize first-strand cDNA for the TCR alpha and beta chains. To control for contamination, each cDNA library was double barcoded with a SMART-Mk sample barcode plus Illumina barcodes. TruSeq adapter sequences along with Illumina sample barcodes were introduced in two successive PCR steps. The TCR alpha and beta cDNA libraries were sequenced on the Illumina HiSeq platform using custom primers. The source study handled its data this way. Raw reads were processed with MiGEC to extract unique molecular identifiers, and MiXCR was used to determine CDR3 positions. For each individual, recombination models were inferred using an EM algorithm with the repgenHMM and IGoR tools. Shared clonotype analysis was performed with the tcR package in R, normalizing sharing by the product of cloneset sizes. To study raw recombination without the effects of thymic and clonal selection, out-of-frame nonproductive sequences were analyzed. TCRdb's own reprocessing of the public reads used fastp at Q25 and MiXCR and kept productive beta chains. Rows matching on CDR3 protein sequence are summarized as one entry with the most common DNA and genes. The V and J calls come from TCRdb's annotation, not from the publication. The sample profile shows 450,000 to 600,000 distinct CDR3 sequences; 20% to 25% of them were found once. The ten largest clonotypes hold approximately 0.49% of the sample.

Every donor in the study was a healthy Caucasian. The twin cohort consisted of three pairs of female monozygotic twins, all aged about 18 to 29 years. CD4+ and CD8+ T cell populations were isolated with positive isolation kits from Invitrogen. The same sample was also studied in work on yellow fever vaccine responses in identical twins. The second study reports: The authors reported that the T cell response to vaccination in identical twins appeared partly convergent and partly personalized. In identical twins, the study followed T cell clones that responded to the vaccine with precision.

The TCR originated in a woman between 18 and 29 years old in good health. Material: CD4+ T cells sorted from blood.

This receptor carries the CDR3 CASRPTGGNQPQHF. The nucleotide sequence reads TGCGCCAGCAGACCTACAGGGGGCAATCAGCCCCAGCATTTT. The sequence links TRBV4-1 to TRBJ1-5; 7 nucleotides in the junction match TRBD1. The CDR3 measures 14 amino acids from cysteine to phenylalanine. Of all the DNA, just the CDR3 is kept, 42 bases in frame from base 1. Via the germline V gene, CDR1 is MGHRA and CDR2 YSYEKL. The V end gives up 6 bases and the J end 2 bases, leaving 4 bases in the junction not matched to a gene.